This TCR beta chain was sequenced for a study of shared clonotypes between healthy human individuals. Sequencing was performed with immunoSEQ multiplex PCR; in TCRdb, only in-frame clones are kept and a portion is missing. This table holds about 600,000 clones, 97% found once. Remarks on this clone: What it binds is unknown.

General study results and limits: Compared with memory subsets, naive subsets generally had larger estimated richness.

CDR1 and CDR2 from the germline V gene are KGHSH and LQKENI. The CDR3 extends over 13 amino acids. The V gene end was trimmed by 6 bases and the J gene end by 2 bases; junction bases not matched to a gene: 3. This clonotype was obtained from a woman in her 30s in good health. The rearrangement uses TRBV18 and TRBJ2-5; 7 bases line up with TRBD2. Sequencing was performed on naive CD4+ T cells sorted from blood. This sample's subset: CD45RA+ positively selected. CDR3 protein: CASSSGGQETQYF. DNA of the CDR3: TGTGCCAGCTCCTCGGGGGGTCAAGAGACCCAGTACTTC.